This T cell receptor beta chain emerged from a study of human T cells and chemical hapten exposure. Study information: Per-sample TCR yield variability stemmed mainly from small pooled library volume differences. General study results and limits: With DPC sensitization, TCRs exceeding 1 in 1000 frequency showed no change.

This clonotype was seen a few times. The antigen is not known. The V and J ends lost 7 bases and 0 bases respectively, with 13 bases between them. CDR1 is DFQATT and CDR2 is SNEGSKA in the germline V gene (reference sequence). The CDR3 loop spans 14 amino acids. The library labeled individual cDNA molecules by adding unique molecular identifiers to them. As originally analysed: Between about 23,224 and 750,000 TCRs appeared in each sample, and the median stood at around 92,000. From the 5' RACE reads, TCRdb called clonotypes with MiXCR, one entry per CDR3 protein. These V and J calls rely on TCRdb rather than the paper's analysis. The sample holds under 150,000 distinct CDR3 sequences; approximately 19% are singletons and the top ten take around 2.7%. Extraction of total RNA was performed on unfractionated whole blood.

The genes are TRBV20-1 and TRBJ1-5; D may be TRBD1 (5 bases). This sequence originates from a human donor in good health. CDR3 in DNA: TGCAGTGGTCGACAGACTTATAGCAATCAGCCCCAGCATTTT. This codes for CSGRQTYSNQPQHF.